The entry below describes one TCR beta chain. The record originates from a study of blood T cell repertoires in COVID-19. Study background: From the United States, Italy and Spain came samples of acute and convalescent COVID-19. From T cells, B-cell-depleted T cells, or PBMCs came the material, which was cDNA or gDNA.

Trimming took 10 bases from V and 12 from J, leaving 10 bases between them. Germline CDR1 and CDR2: SGHVS and FQNEAQ. The CDR3 loop spans 9 amino acids. As handled by the study authors: Nucleated cell counts were estimated from reference gene primer amplification. The protocol was immunoSEQ multiplex PCR, while the TCRdb copy is restricted to in-frame clones and leaves out a portion. The V and J calls and the clone size are those of that table, but D and trimming were determined from the DNA. The data contain around 99,000 clones, 84% of them seen just once; the ten biggest clones take up around 4.4%.

This sequence was found in a human donor in a cohort sampled during active COVID-19. The chain carries TRBV7-8 and TRBJ2-1; TRBD2 is a possible D gene (6 bases). Sequencing was done on a sample of peripheral blood. CDR3 residues: CATGTLQFF. The CDR3 DNA reads as TGTGCCACCGGGACTTTGCAGTTCTTC.